This TCR beta chain stems from a study of cytomegalovirus exposure and HLA in healthy donors. PCR was performed using 60 Vbeta and 13 Jbeta primers. Repertoires were generated with immunoSEQ multiplex PCR, while TCRdb's copy carries only in-frame clones and drops some. The data show some 120,000 clones, 80% seen once. The ends lost 3 bases at V and 7 bases at J; junction bases unmatched: 9. The CDR3 has 15 residues. Germline CDR1 reads KGHSH; CDR2 reads LQKENI. Study findings and constraints: In an earlier analysis, about 87% or about 30%: the productive usage of most TCR beta V segments. In a later analysis, V- and J-gene trimming of beta chains associated with a DCLRE1C missense variant, replicated independently. In vitro confirmation showed a few CMV-associated chains to be CMV antigen specific. A later analysis showed that HLA-associated TCR beta chains had undergone more clonal expansion than equally common others.

Regarding this clone: Its antigen is not known.

The sequence was collected from a man aged 40-55 years in good health and CMV-seronegative. V usage is TRBV18 and J usage is TRBJ1-5; 7 nucleotides match TRBD1. Sequencing was carried out using PBMCs. CDR3 amino acids: CASSPRQGSTQPQHF. The CDR3 DNA reads TGTGCCAGCTCACCTAGACAGGGAAGCACCCAGCCCCAGCATTTT.